This T cell receptor (beta chain) was identified in a study of blood T cell repertoires in COVID-19. Looking at the study overall: Both acute and convalescent COVID-19 samples were obtained from the United States, Italy and Spain. T cells, B-cell-depleted T cells, or PBMCs provided the cDNA or gDNA that served as material.

In the original analysis: Counts of nucleated cells, estimated from reference gene primer amplification, were obtained. Some clones are missing from TCRdb's copy, which holds only in-frame ones; the method was immunoSEQ multiplex PCR. D and trimming come from the DNA, and the V and J calls and clone size come from that table. The profile covers fewer than 20,000 clones, with 85% to 90% appearing a single time and approximately 24% taken by the ten largest. Trimming stripped 5 bases from V and 5 bases from J, with 24 bases between. Germline lookup yields CDR1 MNHEY and CDR2 SMNVEV (reference sequence). This CDR3 has 17 residues.

The V call is TRBV27, the J call TRBJ1-1, with D possibly being TRBD1 (5 bases). Sequencing used peripheral blood. This clonotype was sampled from a man aged 55 to 70 with acute or convalescent COVID-19. This CDR3 is CASSRQPTARRRTEAFF. The CDR3 DNA follows: TGTGCCAGCAGTCGACAGCCTACCGCGCGACGTAGGACTGAAGCTTTCTTT.